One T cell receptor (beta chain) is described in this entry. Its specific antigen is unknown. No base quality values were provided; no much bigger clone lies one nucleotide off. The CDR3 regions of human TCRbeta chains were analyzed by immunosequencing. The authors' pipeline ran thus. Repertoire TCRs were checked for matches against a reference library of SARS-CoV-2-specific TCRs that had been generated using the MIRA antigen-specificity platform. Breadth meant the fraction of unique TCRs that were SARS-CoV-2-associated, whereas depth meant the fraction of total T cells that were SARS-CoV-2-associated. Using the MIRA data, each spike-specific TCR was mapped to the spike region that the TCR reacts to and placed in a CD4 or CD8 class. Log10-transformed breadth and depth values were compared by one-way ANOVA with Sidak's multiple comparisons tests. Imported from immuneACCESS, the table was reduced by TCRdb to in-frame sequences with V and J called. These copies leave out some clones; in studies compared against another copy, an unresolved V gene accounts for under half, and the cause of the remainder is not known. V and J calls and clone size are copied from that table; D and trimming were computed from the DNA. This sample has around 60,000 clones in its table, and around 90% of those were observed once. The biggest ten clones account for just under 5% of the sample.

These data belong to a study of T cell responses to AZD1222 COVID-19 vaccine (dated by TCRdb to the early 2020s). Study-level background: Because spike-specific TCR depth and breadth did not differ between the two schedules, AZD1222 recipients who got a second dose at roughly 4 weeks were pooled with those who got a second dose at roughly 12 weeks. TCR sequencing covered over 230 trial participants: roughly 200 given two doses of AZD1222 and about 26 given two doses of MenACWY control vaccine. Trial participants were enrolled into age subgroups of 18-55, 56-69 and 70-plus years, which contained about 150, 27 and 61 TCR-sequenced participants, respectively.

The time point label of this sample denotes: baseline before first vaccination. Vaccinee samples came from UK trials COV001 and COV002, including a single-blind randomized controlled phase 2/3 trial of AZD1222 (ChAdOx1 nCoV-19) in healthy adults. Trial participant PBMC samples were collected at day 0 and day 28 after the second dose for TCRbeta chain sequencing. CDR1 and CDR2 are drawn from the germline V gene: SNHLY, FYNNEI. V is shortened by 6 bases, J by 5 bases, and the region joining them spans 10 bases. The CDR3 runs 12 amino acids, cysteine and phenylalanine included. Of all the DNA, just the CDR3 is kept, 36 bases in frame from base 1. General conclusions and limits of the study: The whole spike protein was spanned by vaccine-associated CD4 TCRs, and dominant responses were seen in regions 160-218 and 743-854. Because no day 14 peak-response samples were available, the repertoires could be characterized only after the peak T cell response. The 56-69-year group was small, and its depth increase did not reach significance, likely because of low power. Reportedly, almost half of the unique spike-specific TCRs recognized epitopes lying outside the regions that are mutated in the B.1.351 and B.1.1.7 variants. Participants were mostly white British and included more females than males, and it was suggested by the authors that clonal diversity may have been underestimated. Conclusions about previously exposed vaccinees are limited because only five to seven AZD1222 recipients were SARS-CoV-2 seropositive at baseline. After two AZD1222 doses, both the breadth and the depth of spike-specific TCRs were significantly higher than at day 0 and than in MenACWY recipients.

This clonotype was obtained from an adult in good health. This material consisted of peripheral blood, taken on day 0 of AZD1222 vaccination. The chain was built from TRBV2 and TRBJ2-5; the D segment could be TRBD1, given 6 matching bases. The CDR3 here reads CASRQGAETQYF. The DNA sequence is TGTGCCAGCAGACAGGGCGCGGAGACCCAGTACTTC. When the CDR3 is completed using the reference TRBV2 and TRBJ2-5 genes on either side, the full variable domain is EPEVTQTPSHQVTQMGQEVILRCVPISNHLYFYWYRQILGQKVEFLVSFYNNEISEKSEIFDDQFSVERPDGSNFTLKIRSTKLEDSAMYFCASRQGAETQYFGPGTRLLVL.